This passage covers 20 T cell receptor beta chains from one sample sequenced in a study of CD8 T cells in Susac syndrome (dated by TCRdb to 2018 to 2020). Library preparation employed the immunoSEQ multiplex PCR assay. RNA was extracted with the RNeasy kit and about 0.5 to 1 ug was reverse transcribed using random hexamers. The public sequencing data were trimmed at Q25 with fastp and processed into clonotypes with MiXCR by TCRdb, which kept only in-frame beta chains. All rows with the same CDR3 protein become a single entry with the most common DNA and genes. This sample lists about 300,000 distinct CDR3 sequences; about nine tenths were detected once. 0.18% of the sample is in the top ten clones. The sample comprised CD8+ T cells from PBMCs. The receptor set was obtained from a human donor with multiple sclerosis.

J is TRBJ1-5 and V is TRBV27; possible D gene TRBD1, 5 bases. Germline CDR1 MNHEY, CDR2 SMNVEV (reference sequence). Trimming shortened V by 2 bases and J by 5 bases, and 10 bases separated the two germline ends. The CDR3 is 14 residues long. The CDR3 DNA reads TGTGCCAGCAGTTTAGCCGGGGCAGATCAGCCCCAGCATTTT. Its translation is CASSLAGADQPQHF.

The chain is built from TRBV30 and TRBJ1-5, with TRBD1 identical over 9 bases. Trimming cost V 2 bases and J 4 bases; bases outside gene matches: 6. Germline CDR1 is GTSNPN and CDR2 is SVGIG (reference sequence). The CDR3 loop spans 15 amino acids. CDR3 in amino acids: CAWSPPGQGNQPQHF. The CDR3 nucleotides are TGTGCCTGGAGTCCTCCGGGACAGGGTAATCAGCCCCAGCATTTT.

This sequence joins TRBV30 and TRBJ2-3; 8 positions match TRBD1. The germline gives CDR1 GTSNPN, CDR2 SVGIG (reference sequence). This CDR3 comprises 16 residues. The ends lost 1 base at V and 4 bases at J; junction bases unmatched: 10. Here the CDR3 reads CAWSGGGQGGSDTQYF. In nucleotides, the CDR3 is TGTGCCTGGAGTGGGGGAGGACAGGGTGGATCAGATACGCAGTATTTT. Together with reference TRBV30 and TRBJ2-3, the CDR3 gives the full variable domain: SQTIHQWPATLVQPVGSPLSLECTVEGTSNPNLYWYRQAAGRGLQLLFYSVGIGQISSEVPQNLSASRPQDRQFILSSKKLLLSDSGFYLCAWSGGGQGGSDTQYFGPGTRLTVL.

For the CDR3, the DNA is TGTGCCAGCAGTCTAGCGGGAGGGCGTTTCCACGAGCAGTACTTC. Its protein product is CASSLAGGRFHEQYF. The rearrangement joins TRBV28 to TRBJ2-7; 12 positions agree with TRBD2. The germline V gene has CDR1 MDHEN and CDR2 SYDVKM. Germline trimming cut 5 bases from V and 5 bases from J; bases unmatched to any gene: 7. The CDR3 covers 15 residues.

This chain joins TRBV7-9 and TRBJ2-7; D is unclear. V gave up 6 bases and J gave up 6 bases, with 9 bases separating them. The CDR3 is 11 residues long. Germline CDR1 reads SEHNR; CDR2 reads FQNEAQ (reference sequence). The CDR3 region is CASSRLFEQYF. In DNA, the CDR3 is TGTGCCAGCAGTCGACTCTTCGAGCAGTACTTC.

The chain employs TRBV7-6 and TRBJ2-1, with D unclear. The germline gives CDR1 SGHVS, CDR2 FNYEAQ. Deletions cut 5 bases from V and 5 bases from J, with 10 bases between. The CDR3 contains 13 residues. The CDR3 DNA sequence: TGTGCCAGCAGCCGCCAAGTTCACAATGAGCAGTTCTTC. It translates to CASSRQVHNEQFF.

V usage is TRBV28 and J usage is TRBJ2-7; D is perhaps TRBD2 (5 bases). The V end was cut by 1 base, the J end by 2 bases, with 12 bases between. The CDR3 sequence is 15 residues long. Germline CDR1 MDHEN, CDR2 SYDVKM. The CDR3 spells CASSLLTTWAYEQYF. In nucleotides, the CDR3 is TGTGCCAGCAGTTTATTGACTACCTGGGCCTACGAGCAGTACTTC. Full variable domain (remainder filled in from reference TRBV28 and TRBJ2-7): DVKVTQSSRYLVKRTGEKVFLECVQDMDHENMFWYRQDPGLGLRLIYFSYDVKMKEKGDIPEGYSVSREKKERFSLILESASTNQTSMYLCASSLLTTWAYEQYFGPGTRLTVT.

The J gene is TRBJ2-3, the V gene TRBV3-1, with D tentatively TRBD2 (6 bases). The V end was cut by 4 bases, the J end by 0 bases, with 20 bases between. Germline V gene sequence: CDR1 LGHDT, CDR2 YNNKEL (reference sequence). This CDR3 is built from 18 residues. CDR3 amino acids: CASSPGVVSEASTDTQYF. CDR3 DNA: TGTGCCAGCAGCCCGGGGGTTGTGTCCGAAGCTAGCACAGATACGCAGTATTTT.

The chain uses TRBV27 and TRBJ2-1, with D possibly being TRBD2 (7 bases). The germline V gene has CDR1 MNHEY and CDR2 SMNVEV (reference sequence). This CDR3 has 16 residues. The V end was cut by 3 bases, the J end by 6 bases, with 18 bases between. CDR3 nucleotides: TGTGCCAGCAGTTTTCTCTCCCCGGGGGGCCGCAATGAGCAGTTCTTC. This gives the protein CASSFLSPGGRNEQFF.

The chain employs TRBV12-5 and TRBJ2-3; 8 bases are shared with TRBD2. In germline, CDR1 is LGHNT, CDR2 FRNRAP. Trimming at V came to 3 bases and at J to 1 base, leaving 3 bases not matched to a gene. The CDR3 contains 15 residues. CDR3 DNA: TGTGCTAGTGGTTTTGCAGCGGGGGGCACAGATACGCAGTATTTT. Protein sequence: CASGFAAGGTDTQYF.

The rearrangement uses TRBV27 and TRBJ1-5; D gene ambiguous. Germline V gene lookup returns CDR1 MNHEY and CDR2 SMNVEV (reference sequence). The length of the CDR3 is 13 residues. With 0 bases removed from V and 3 bases from J, the gap between germline ends came to 3 bases. The CDR3, as DNA: TGTGCCAGCAGTTTATCGGCCAATCAGCCCCAGCATTTT. This encodes CASSLSANQPQHF.

The chain recombines TRBV27 with TRBJ1-5; unclear D gene. The CDR3 has 13 amino acids. Deletions cut 3 bases from V and 7 bases from J, with 10 bases between. The germline CDR1 and CDR2 sequences are MNHEY and SMNVEV (reference sequence). In DNA, the CDR3 is TGTGCCAGCAGTTTGATCGTCAACCAGCCCCAGCATTTT. This codes for CASSLIVNQPQHF.

The rearrangement links TRBV3-1 to TRBJ2-5, with 13 nucleotides matching TRBD2. The CDR3 is made up of 16 amino acids. The V segment lost 3 bases and the J segment 5 bases; nucleotides outside the gene matches: 6. CDR1 is LGHDT, CDR2 YNNKEL, per germline (reference sequence). The CDR3 bases are TGTGCCAGCAGCCACATCGGGACTAGCGGGGAGGAGACCCAGTACTTC. Protein product: CASSHIGTSGEETQYF.

CDR3 residues: CASNLQPQHF. CDR3 nucleotide sequence: TGTGCCAGCAACCTCCAGCCCCAGCATTTT. The chain is built from TRBV6-2 or TRBV6-3 and TRBJ1-5; no firm D call. This CDR3 has 10 residues. The V gene's germline CDR1 is MNHEY and CDR2 SVGEGT. V lost 7 bases and J 7 bases, leaving 5 bases between the germline ends.

The chain joins TRBV5-4 to TRBJ2-3; no reliable D call. CDR1 SGHNT and CDR2 YYREEE come from the germline V gene (reference sequence). V was shortened by 0 bases and J by 13 bases, with 9 bases between the two germline ends. The CDR3 is made up of 11 amino acids. CDR3 sequence (DNA): TGTGCCAGCAGCTTGGGATCCACGGAGTATTTT. Protein sequence: CASSLGSTEYF.

The chain uses TRBV27 and TRBJ1-6; 9 bases are shared with TRBD1. V lost 6 bases and J lost 8; bases outside the gene matches: 5. The CDR3 is made up of 14 amino acids. Germline V CDR1 and CDR2: MNHEY, SMNVEV (reference sequence). The CDR3 DNA reads TGTGCCAGCAGCCCGGGACAGGGACATTCACCCCTCCACTTT. It codes for CASSPGQGHSPLHF.

The chain joins TRBV24-1 to TRBJ2-2; D might be TRBD1 (7 bases). The CDR3 runs to 14 residues. V lost 10 bases and J lost 0, with 11 bases in between. The germline CDR1 and CDR2 sequences are KGHDR and SFDVKD. The CDR3 loop reads CATGGTANTGELFF. CDR3 bases: TGTGCCACTGGAGGGACAGCGAACACCGGGGAGCTGTTTTTT.

CDR3 amino acids: CASSLTLFGTLHNEQFF. CDR3 in DNA: TGTGCCAGCAGCCTCACCCTCTTCGGGACACTCCACAATGAGCAGTTCTTC. The V call is TRBV7-6, the J call TRBJ2-1; a weak D match, TRBD1 (6 bases). The CDR3 totals 17 residues. The V and J ends lost 5 bases and 5 bases respectively, with 22 bases between them. CDR1 and CDR2 (germline): SGHVS, FNYEAQ.

The chain is built from TRBV12-3 or TRBV12-4 and TRBJ2-1; TRBD1 matches at 9 bases. The CDR3 is 15 residues long. The J segment lost 6 bases and the V segment lost 7 bases, leaving 10 bases of the junction unmatched. The CDR3 sequence: CASTSPGTGFNEQFF. The CDR3, as DNA: TGTGCCAGCACTTCACCCGGGACAGGGTTCAATGAGCAGTTCTTC.

V is TRBV19 and J is TRBJ2-1; possibly TRBD2 for D (6 bases). The germline gives CDR1 LNHDA, CDR2 SQIVND (reference sequence). Trimming pared 1 base from V and 9 bases from J, leaving 10 bases between. The CDR3 has 13 amino acids. Here the CDR3 DNA reads TGTGCCAGTAGTATAGCGGAGGGTGGTGAGCAGTTCTTC. This encodes CASSIAEGGEQFF.